This entry lists 12 T cell receptor beta chains sequenced from one sample in a study of shared clonotypes between healthy human individuals. Data came from immunoSEQ multiplex PCR; TCRdb stores just in-frame clones and leaves some out. Of some 1.5 million clones detected, around 95% appear once; the ten largest clones hold 0.95% to 1.5%. The sample consisted of naive CD4+ T cells sorted from blood. Subset here: CD45RA+ positively selected. The origin of the receptors is a man aged 25 to 40 in good health.

The chain carries TRBV2 and TRBJ1-1; a weak D match, TRBD1 (5 bases). Between the trimmed V and J ends, which lost 4 bases and 3 bases, there was a span of 15 bases. CDR3 size: 15 residues. Germline V gives CDR1 SNHLY, CDR2 FYNNEI. The CDR3 protein is CASSVEVGPDTEAFF. DNA for the CDR3: TGTGCCAGCAGTGTGGAGGTGGGACCGGACACTGAAGCTTTCTTT.

The chain joins TRBV4-3 to TRBJ2-7; D is perhaps TRBD2 (7 bases). The V gene lost 5 bases and the J gene lost 2 bases, with 16 bases spanning the gap. Germline values: CDR1 LGHNA, CDR2 YSLEER. The CDR3 extends over 15 amino acids. This chain's CDR3 is CASSRSLGGPYEQYF. The CDR3 DNA reads as TGCGCCAGCAGCAGAAGCCTGGGGGGGCCCTACGAGCAGTACTTC.

The chain links TRBV5-1 to TRBJ2-3; 7 bases are a match to TRBD1. Germline V gene data show CDR1 as SGHRS and CDR2 as YFSETQ. This CDR3 contains 15 residues. Losses at the gene ends were 3 bases for V and 7 bases for J; bases not matched to a gene: 11. The CDR3 reads CASSSGTDFLNTQYF. DNA of the CDR3: TGCGCCAGCAGCTCAGGGACAGACTTTCTTAATACGCAGTATTTT.

This chain links TRBV11-2 with TRBJ1-1; D call uncertain. CDR1 is SGHAT, CDR2 FQNNGV, per germline. There are 13 residues in the CDR3. The V end lost 0 bases, the J end lost 11 bases, and 13 bases lay between the germline ends. DNA of the CDR3: TGTGCCAGCAGCTTAGATCGTCGGGTGGTGGCTTTCTTT. The encoded protein is CASSLDRRVVAFF.

This chain uses TRBV18 with TRBJ2-6; the D is unclear. CDR3 length: 14 residues. Trimming left V 4 bases short and J 0 bases short, with 4 bases between. Germline assignment: CDR1 KGHSH and CDR2 LQKENI. CDR3 region: CASSRFSGANVLTF. As DNA, the CDR3 is TGTGCCAGCTCACGGTTCTCTGGGGCCAACGTCCTGACTTTC.

The CDR3 sequence: CASSGRQRNEKLFF. Here the CDR3 DNA reads TGTGCCAGCAGTGGCAGACAGCGTAATGAAAAACTGTTTTTT. The V gene is TRBV25-1, the J gene TRBJ1-4; D possibly corresponds to TRBD1 (5 bases). Germline CDR1 reads MGHDK; CDR2 reads SYGVNS. Deletions cut 4 bases from V and 4 bases from J, with 10 bases between. The CDR3 covers 14 residues.

The chain has TRBV5-1 and TRBJ2-3; D could derive from TRBD1 or TRBD2 (5 bases each). Trimming shortened V by 4 bases and J by 5 bases, and 17 bases separated the two germline ends. The CDR3 is made up of 15 amino acids. From germline, CDR1 is SGHRS and CDR2 YFSETQ. CDR3 residues: CASSPPLGAGDTQYF. The CDR3 region has the DNA TGCGCCAGCAGCCCGCCCCTTGGGGCGGGAGATACGCAGTATTTT.

This clone was observed a single time. The V and J genes are TRBV30 and TRBJ1-2; TRBD1 agrees at 7 bases. Trimming at V came to 2 bases and at J to 13 bases, leaving 7 bases not matched to a gene. Germline V gene sequence: CDR1 GTSNPN, CDR2 SVGIG (reference sequence). This CDR3 comprises 11 residues. Here the CDR3 DNA reads TGTGCCTGGAGTACAGGGGCCCAGAGCACCTTC. Protein sequence: CAWSTGAQSTF.

DNA for the CDR3: TGTGCCAGCAGCCAAGGGAGGGCGAACACCGGGGAGCTGTTTTTT. Translated, it gives CASSQGRANTGELFF. The gene calls are TRBV14 and TRBJ2-2, with D perhaps TRBD2 (6 bases). The V gene's germline CDR1 is SGHDN and CDR2 FVKESK. V was cut by 1 base and J by 0 bases, with 6 bases left in between. The CDR3 sequence is 15 residues long.

The rearrangement joins TRBV11-2 to TRBJ2-7, with D possibly matching TRBD2 (7 bases). Germline assignment: CDR1 SGHAT and CDR2 FQNNGV. This CDR3 spans 14 amino acids. V was trimmed by 0 bases and J by 4 bases, leaving 10 bases between them. CDR3 coding DNA: TGTGCCAGCAGCTTAGAACAGGGAGGGTACGAGCAGTACTTC. This codes for CASSLEQGGYEQYF.

The genes are TRBV5-4 and TRBJ2-7, with D possibly being TRBD1 or TRBD2 (5 bases each). V lost 0 bases and J 0 bases, leaving 16 bases between the germline ends. The V gene's germline CDR1 is SGHNT and CDR2 YYREEE (reference sequence). CDR3 length: 17 amino acids. The CDR3 DNA sequence: TGTGCCAGCAGCTTGGCCGGGGCATCGAGGAGCTCCTACGAGCAGTACTTC. It yields the protein CASSLAGASRSSYEQYF.

J is TRBJ1-5 and V is TRBV7-2; possible D gene TRBD1, 5 bases. CDR3 size: 17 residues. Trimming shortened V by 1 base and J by 8 bases, and 21 bases separated the two germline ends. CDR1 is SGHTA, CDR2 FQGNSA, per germline. This CDR3 is CASSLGVGVHRGEPQHF. The CDR3 DNA sequence: TGTGCCAGCAGCTTAGGGGTCGGGGTCCATCGGGGGGAGCCCCAGCATTTT.